This TCR beta chain was identified in a study of CD8 T cells in Susac syndrome. The germline CDR1 and CDR2 sequences are SNHLY and FYNNEI. This CDR3 is 14 amino acids long. The V gene end was trimmed by 6 bases and the J gene end by 4 bases; junction bases not matched to a gene: 5. Findings and limits, study-wide: The study acknowledged a relatively small number of individuals in its TCR sequencing and HLA analysis. In Susac syndrome, CD4+ T cell repertoires lacked any clonal expansion.

As to this clonotype: Its antigen is still unknown.

Blood CD8+ and CD4+ T cells underwent high-throughput TCR beta sequencing. Reverse transcription used about 0.45 to 1 ug RNA and random hexamers. The TCR beta CDR3 was amplified by immunoSEQ multiplex PCR across 54 Vbeta, 13 Jbeta. TCRdb re-derived calls from the immunoSEQ multiplex PCR reads in MiXCR, one entry per CDR3 protein. The table shows around 170,000 distinct CDR3 sequences, with about 96% occurring only once. Sequenced input: CD4+ T cells from PBMCs. The sequence was obtained from a human donor with Susac syndrome. This chain links TRBV2 with TRBJ2-7; 11 positions match TRBD1. CDR3 loop: CASSVGQGVYEQYF. CDR3 in DNA: TGTGCCAGCAGCGTGGGACAGGGGGTTTACGAGCAGTACTTC.